This entry lists 17 T cell receptor beta chains sequenced from one sample in a study of blood T cells in healthy people across ages. Primers used in a second PCR of about 6 to 12 cycles were a sample-barcoded 5' primer and a J-beta primer mix. Each CDR3 protein is one row after TCRdb ran MiXCR on the 5' RACE reads. The table shows around 520,000 distinct CDR3 sequences, with about a quarter occurring only once. These data were likewise used in another study, on T cells of mothers and their children.

The specimen sequenced was blood. All receptors derive from a boy aged 2 to 9 in good health.

V is TRBV5-1 and J is TRBJ2-6; D is unresolved. Looked up from germline, CDR1 is SGHRS and CDR2 is YFSETQ. The CDR3 sequence is 18 residues long. V gave up 2 bases and J gave up 0 bases, with 15 bases separating them. Written as DNA, the CDR3 is TGCGCCAGCAGCTTAAGTCTGGCTCCCAACTCTGGGGCCAACGTCCTGACTTTC. It codes for CASSLSLAPNSGANVLTF.

The chain recombines TRBV29-1 with TRBJ2-5; D might be TRBD1 or TRBD2, each matching 6 bases. The assigned J gene may be wrong: the sequence end matches TRBJ2-1 better. The CDR3 consists of 11 residues. Germline CDR1 is SQVTM and CDR2 is ANQGSEA. The CDR3 region has the DNA TGCAGCGTTAACGAGGGGGGTGAGCAGTTCTTC. It specifies CSVNEGGEQFF.

The chain links TRBV3-1 to TRBJ1-1; D is unresolved. This CDR3 contains 17 residues. The germline V gene has CDR1 LGHDT and CDR2 YNNKEL (reference sequence). Trimming shortened V by 1 base and J by 3 bases, and 18 bases separated the two germline ends. The CDR3 here is CASSQGMYFAMDTEAFF. CDR3 DNA: TGTGCCAGCAGCCAAGGGATGTATTTTGCCATGGACACTGAAGCTTTCTTT.

V usage is TRBV27 and J usage is TRBJ2-1; TRBD2 aligns across 7 bases. There are 14 residues in the CDR3. CDR1 and CDR2 (germline): MNHEY, SMNVEV (reference sequence). V shed 7 bases and J 4 bases; nucleotides not matched to a gene: 7. This CDR3 is CASIRSGAYNEQFF. The CDR3 nucleotides read TGTGCCAGCATCAGGAGCGGGGCTTACAATGAGCAGTTCTTC.

The chain carries TRBV5-4 and TRBJ1-2, with TRBD1 identical over 9 bases. CDR1 and CDR2 from the germline V gene are SGHNT and YYREEE (reference sequence). This CDR3 spans 14 amino acids. The V gene end was trimmed by 2 bases and the J gene end by 7 bases; junction bases not matched to a gene: 6. The chain's CDR3 is CASSFTGGAVGYTF. DNA for the CDR3: TGTGCCAGCAGCTTTACAGGGGGCGCGGTTGGCTACACCTTC.

The chain couples TRBV27 to TRBJ1-6; D ambiguous. V was pared by 3 bases and J by 5 bases, with 8 bases between. The CDR3 length is 14 residues. Looked up from germline, CDR1 is MNHEY and CDR2 is SMNVEV (reference sequence). CDR3 coding DNA: TGTGCCAGCAGTTTTGACAAGGATAATTCACCCCTCCACTTT. This translates into CASSFDKDNSPLHF.

Written as DNA, the CDR3 is TGCAGCGTTGAAGACAGCACAACTAATGAAAAACTGTTTTTT. It is translated as CSVEDSTTNEKLFF. This chain joins TRBV29-1 and TRBJ1-4; unclear D gene. Trimming stripped 0 bases from V and 0 bases from J, with 5 bases between. This CDR3 spans 14 amino acids. In germline, CDR1 is SQVTM, CDR2 ANQGSEA.

This clonotype appeared a few times. V is TRBV5-1 and J is TRBJ2-2; D might be TRBD2 (5 bases). The germline V and J ends were trimmed by 0 bases and 1 base, with 10 bases remaining between them. Looked up from germline, CDR1 is SGHRS and CDR2 is YFSETQ. The CDR3 has 16 amino acids. Here the CDR3 DNA reads TGCGCCAGCAGCTTGGCATCGGCGGGGAACACCGGGGAGCTGTTTTTT. Translating gives CASSLASAGNTGELFF.

The rearrangement joins TRBV5-4 to TRBJ2-7, with D hard to call. This CDR3 is 17 amino acids long. With 1 base removed from V and 6 bases from J, the gap between germline ends came to 23 bases. Germline lookup yields CDR1 SGHNT and CDR2 YYREEE (reference sequence). The CDR3 loop reads CASSLKGGRRVWSEQYF. CDR3 bases: TGTGCCAGCAGCTTGAAGGGTGGCAGGAGAGTTTGGTCCGAGCAGTACTTC.

The sample holds a few counts of this clonotype. The chain employs TRBV12-3 or TRBV12-4 and TRBJ1-4; D gene uncertain. The V and J ends lost 6 bases and 0 bases respectively, with 8 bases between them. The CDR3 has 14 amino acids. The chain's CDR3 is CASRYSATNEKLFF. For the CDR3, the DNA is TGTGCCAGCAGGTACAGCGCAACTAATGAAAAACTGTTTTTT.

This clonotype was detected a few times. CDR3 nucleotide sequence: TGTGCCAGCAGTTTAGACTCCCTCCCAGGTGGCTACACCTTC. It translates to CASSLDSLPGGYTF. The chain is built from TRBV27 and TRBJ1-2, with no clear D. Trimming shortened V by 2 bases and J by 7 bases, and 14 bases separated the two germline ends. The CDR3 consists of 14 residues. The germline V gene has CDR1 MNHEY and CDR2 SMNVEV (reference sequence).

J is TRBJ1-1 and V is TRBV20-1; 7 bases are shared with TRBD1. The germline CDR1 and CDR2 sequences are DFQATT and SNEGSKA (reference sequence). Trimming removed 6 bases from V and 0 bases from J; junction bases left unmatched: 13. This CDR3 is built from 16 residues. The CDR3 is CSAAPGGRTMNTEAFF. CDR3 DNA sequence: TGCAGTGCAGCCCCAGGGGGACGGACGATGAACACTGAAGCTTTCTTT.

The genes are TRBV20-1 and TRBJ1-5; the D is unclear. Germline assignment: CDR1 DFQATT and CDR2 SNEGSKA (reference sequence). The CDR3 has 16 amino acids. Trimming pared 0 bases from V and 1 base from J, leaving 13 bases between. CDR3 loop: CSAREAGGRSNQPQHF. CDR3 bases: TGCAGTGCTAGAGAGGCGGGTGGACGCAGCAATCAGCCCCAGCATTTT.

The chain has TRBV20-1 and TRBJ2-7, with TRBD1 matching 9 bases. V shed 0 bases, J shed 5 bases, and the junction held 8 bases outside the gene matches. CDR3 length: 15 residues. The germline CDR1 and CDR2 sequences are DFQATT and SNEGSKA (reference sequence). CDR3 region: CSARELGQGADEQYF. The CDR3 DNA reads TGCAGTGCTAGAGAGTTGGGACAGGGAGCTGACGAGCAGTACTTC.

The chain couples TRBV10-3 to TRBJ1-2, with D perhaps TRBD1 (6 bases). This CDR3 contains 15 residues. Germline assignment: CDR1 ENHRY and CDR2 SYGVKD. Between the trimmed V and J ends, which lost 6 bases and 4 bases, there was a span of 18 bases. The DNA of the CDR3 is TGTGCCATCAGCCCAGAGGGGGGGAGAAGCTATGGCTACACCTTC. It specifies CAISPEGGRSYGYTF.

The chain links TRBV4-3 to TRBJ2-2; 7 bases are a match to TRBD1. This CDR3 has 16 amino acids. The V and J ends lost 0 bases and 5 bases, in that order; junction bases with no gene match: 6. The germline V gene has CDR1 LGHNA and CDR2 YSLEER. The CDR3 sequence: CASSQERAGGTGELFF. The CDR3, as DNA: TGCGCCAGCAGCCAAGAAAGGGCAGGGGGAACCGGGGAGCTGTTTTTT.

This clonotype has more than one count but fewer than ten. At one end, the junction sequence differs from germline, possibly due to a read error. The rearrangement joins TRBV6-6 to TRBJ2-5; D not certain. Per germline, CDR1 MNHNY and CDR2 SVGAGI (reference sequence). The CDR3 runs to 13 residues. Here the CDR3 DNA reads TGTGCAAGCAGTTTCGGGCCTCAAGAGACCCAGTACTTC. This codes for CASSFGPQETQYF.